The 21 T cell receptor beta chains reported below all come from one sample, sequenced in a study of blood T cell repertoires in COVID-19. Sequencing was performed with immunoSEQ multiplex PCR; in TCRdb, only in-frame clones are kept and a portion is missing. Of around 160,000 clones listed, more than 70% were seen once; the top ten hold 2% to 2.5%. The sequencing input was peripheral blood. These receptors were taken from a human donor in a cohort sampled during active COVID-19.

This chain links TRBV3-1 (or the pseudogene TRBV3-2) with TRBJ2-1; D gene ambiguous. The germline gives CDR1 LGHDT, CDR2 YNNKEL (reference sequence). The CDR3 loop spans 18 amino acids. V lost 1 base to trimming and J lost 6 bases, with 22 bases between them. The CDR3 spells CASSQASTSVDFINEQFF. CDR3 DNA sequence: TGTGCCAGCAGCCAAGCTAGTACCTCAGTCGACTTTATCAATGAGCAGTTCTTC.

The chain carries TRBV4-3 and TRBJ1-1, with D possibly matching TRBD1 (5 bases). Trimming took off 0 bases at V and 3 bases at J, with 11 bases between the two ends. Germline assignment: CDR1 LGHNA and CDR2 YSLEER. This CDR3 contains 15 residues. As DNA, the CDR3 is TGCGCCAGCAGCCAAGATTCGGGGGGAGACACTGAAGCTTTCTTT. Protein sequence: CASSQDSGGDTEAFF.

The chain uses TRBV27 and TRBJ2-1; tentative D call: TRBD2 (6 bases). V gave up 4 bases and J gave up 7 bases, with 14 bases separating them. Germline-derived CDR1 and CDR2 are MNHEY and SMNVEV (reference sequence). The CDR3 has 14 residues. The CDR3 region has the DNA TGTGCCAGCAGTTCCCTGCCGGAGGGGAATGAGCAGTTCTTC. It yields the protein CASSSLPEGNEQFF.

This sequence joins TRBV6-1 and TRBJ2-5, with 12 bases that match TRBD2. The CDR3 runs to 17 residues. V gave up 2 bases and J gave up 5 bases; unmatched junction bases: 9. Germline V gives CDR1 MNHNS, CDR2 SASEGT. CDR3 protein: CASSETSGGLSWETQYF. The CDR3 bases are TGTGCCAGCAGTGAAACTAGCGGGGGGCTTTCTTGGGAGACCCAGTACTTC.

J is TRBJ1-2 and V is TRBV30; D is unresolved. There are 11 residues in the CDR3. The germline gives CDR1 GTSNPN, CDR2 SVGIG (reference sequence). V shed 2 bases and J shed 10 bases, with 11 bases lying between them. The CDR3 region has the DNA TGTGCCTGGAGTAGTAGTTTGTTCTACACCTTC. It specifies CAWSSSLFYTF.

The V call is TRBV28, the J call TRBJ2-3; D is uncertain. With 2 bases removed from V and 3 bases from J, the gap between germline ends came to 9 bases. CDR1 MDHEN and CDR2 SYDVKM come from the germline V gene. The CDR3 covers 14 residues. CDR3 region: CASSLPPQTDTQYF. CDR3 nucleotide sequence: TGTGCCAGCAGTTTACCCCCACAGACAGATACGCAGTATTTT. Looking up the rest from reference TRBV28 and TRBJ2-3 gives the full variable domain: DVKVTQSSRYLVKRTGEKVFLECVQDMDHENMFWYRQDPGLGLRLIYFSYDVKMKEKGDIPEGYSVSREKKERFSLILESASTNQTSMYLCASSLPPQTDTQYFGPGTRLTVL.

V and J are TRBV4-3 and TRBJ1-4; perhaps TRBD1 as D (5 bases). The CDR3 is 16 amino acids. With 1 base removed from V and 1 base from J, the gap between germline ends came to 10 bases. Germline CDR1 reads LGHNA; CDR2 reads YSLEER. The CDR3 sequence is CASSQGGRGTNEKLFF. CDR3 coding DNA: TGCGCCAGCAGCCAAGGGGGGAGGGGAACTAATGAAAAACTGTTTTTT.

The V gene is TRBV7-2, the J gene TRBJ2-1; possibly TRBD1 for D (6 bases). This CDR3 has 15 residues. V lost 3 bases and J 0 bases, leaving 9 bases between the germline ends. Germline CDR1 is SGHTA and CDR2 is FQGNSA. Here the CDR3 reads CASSFGTRSYNEQFF. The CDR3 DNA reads TGTGCCAGCAGCTTCGGGACACGCTCCTACAATGAGCAGTTCTTC.

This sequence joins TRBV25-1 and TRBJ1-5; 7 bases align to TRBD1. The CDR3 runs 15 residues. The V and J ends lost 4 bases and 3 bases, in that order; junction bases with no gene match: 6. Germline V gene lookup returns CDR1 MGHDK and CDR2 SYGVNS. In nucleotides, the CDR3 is TGTGCCAGCAGTGCCCAGGGGGGATTCAATCAGCCCCAGCATTTT. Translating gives CASSAQGGFNQPQHF.

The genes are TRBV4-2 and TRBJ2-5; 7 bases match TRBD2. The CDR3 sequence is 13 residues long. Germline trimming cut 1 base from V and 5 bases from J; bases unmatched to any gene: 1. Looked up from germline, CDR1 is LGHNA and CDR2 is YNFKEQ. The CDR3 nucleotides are TGTGCCAGCAGCCAAGTGGGGGGGGAGACCCAGTACTTC. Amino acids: CASSQVGGETQYF.

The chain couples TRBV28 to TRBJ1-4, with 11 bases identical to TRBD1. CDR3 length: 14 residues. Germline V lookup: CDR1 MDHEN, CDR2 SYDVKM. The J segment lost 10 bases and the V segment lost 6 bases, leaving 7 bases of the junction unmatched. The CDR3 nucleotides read TGTGCCAGCAGCCAGGACAGGGGGCGAGGAAAACTGTTTTTT. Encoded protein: CASSQDRGRGKLFF.

The CDR3 nucleotides are TGTGCCAGCTCACCCCCGACAGGGGTAACCAACGAGCAGTACTTC. Translating it yields CASSPPTGVTNEQYF. The chain couples TRBV18 to TRBJ2-7; 8 positions agree with TRBD1. Germline CDR1 KGHSH, CDR2 LQKENI. The CDR3 loop spans 15 amino acids. With V trimmed by 3 bases and J by 5 bases, 9 bases remained unmatched.

DNA for the CDR3: TGCAGCGTATGGAACGCCGGGGTCAATGAGCAGTTCTTC. Protein product: CSVWNAGVNEQFF. The chain links TRBV29-1 to TRBJ2-1; tentative D call: TRBD2 (5 bases). The V and J ends lost 6 bases and 6 bases respectively, with 15 bases between them. Per the germline V gene, CDR1 is SQVTM and CDR2 is ANQGSEA. The CDR3 totals 13 residues.

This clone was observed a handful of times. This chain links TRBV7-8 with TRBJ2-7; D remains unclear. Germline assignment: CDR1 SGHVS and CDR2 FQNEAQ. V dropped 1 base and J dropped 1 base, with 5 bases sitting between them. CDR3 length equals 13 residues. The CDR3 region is CASSLVRSYEQYF. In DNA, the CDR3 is TGTGCCAGCAGCTTAGTACGGTCCTACGAGCAGTACTTC.

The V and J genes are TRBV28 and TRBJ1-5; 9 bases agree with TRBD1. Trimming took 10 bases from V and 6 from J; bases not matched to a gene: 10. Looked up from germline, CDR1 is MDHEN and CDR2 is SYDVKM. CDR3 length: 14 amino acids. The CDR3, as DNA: TGTGCCACCAGACGACAGGGGGTCACTCAGCCCCAGCATTTT. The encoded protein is CATRRQGVTQPQHF. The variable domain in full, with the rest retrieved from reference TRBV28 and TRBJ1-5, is DVKVTQSSRYLVKRTGEKVFLECVQDMDHENMFWYRQDPGLGLRLIYFSYDVKMKEKGDIPEGYSVSREKKERFSLILESASTNQTSMYLCATRRQGVTQPQHFGDGTRLSIL.

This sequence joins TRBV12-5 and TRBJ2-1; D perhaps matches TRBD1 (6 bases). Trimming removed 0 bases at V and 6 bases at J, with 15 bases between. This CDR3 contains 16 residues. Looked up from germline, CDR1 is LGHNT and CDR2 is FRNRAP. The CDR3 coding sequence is TGTGCTAGTGGTTTGGTACTGGGGTTGGGGGCCAATGAGCAGTTCTTC. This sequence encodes CASGLVLGLGANEQFF. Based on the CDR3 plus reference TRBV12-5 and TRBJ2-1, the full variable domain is DARVTQTPRHKVTEMGQEVTMRCQPILGHNTVFWYRQTMMQGLELLAYFRNRAPLDDSGMPKDRFSAEMPDATLATLKIQPSEPRDSAVYFCASGLVLGLGANEQFFGPGTRLTVL.

The CDR3 nucleotides are TGTGCCAGCAGTTACCTAGCCAGGGGGCTCTCCTACGAGCAGTACTTC. Protein sequence: CASSYLARGLSYEQYF. The V and J genes are TRBV6-5 and TRBJ2-7, with 8 bases fitting TRBD1. The CDR3 sequence is 16 residues long. CDR1 MNHEY and CDR2 SVGAGI come from the germline V gene. J gave up 0 bases and V 2 bases, and 6 bases lay outside the gene matches.

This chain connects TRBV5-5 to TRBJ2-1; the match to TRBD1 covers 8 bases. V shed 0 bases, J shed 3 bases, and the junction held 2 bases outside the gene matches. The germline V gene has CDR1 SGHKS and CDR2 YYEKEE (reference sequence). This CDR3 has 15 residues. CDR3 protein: CASSLGGTGYNEQFF. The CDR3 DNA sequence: TGTGCCAGCAGCTTGGGAGGGACAGGCTACAATGAGCAGTTCTTC.

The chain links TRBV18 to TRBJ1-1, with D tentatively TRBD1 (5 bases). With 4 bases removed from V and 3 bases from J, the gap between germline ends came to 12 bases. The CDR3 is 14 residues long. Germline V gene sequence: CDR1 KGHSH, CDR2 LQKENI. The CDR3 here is CASSLNQGDTEAFF. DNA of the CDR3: TGTGCCAGCTCACTTAATCAGGGTGACACTGAAGCTTTCTTT.

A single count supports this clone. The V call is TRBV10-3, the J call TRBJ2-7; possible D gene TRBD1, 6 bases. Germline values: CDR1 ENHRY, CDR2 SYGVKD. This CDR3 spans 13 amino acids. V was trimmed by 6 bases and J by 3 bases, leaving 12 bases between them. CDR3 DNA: TGTGCCATCAGAATTGGACAGCGCTACGAGCAGTACTTC. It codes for CAIRIGQRYEQYF.

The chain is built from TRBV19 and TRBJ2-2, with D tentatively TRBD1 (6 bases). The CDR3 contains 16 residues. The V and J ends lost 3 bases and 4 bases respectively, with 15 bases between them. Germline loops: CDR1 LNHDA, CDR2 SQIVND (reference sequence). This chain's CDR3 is CASSMWAGVATGELFF. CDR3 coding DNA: TGTGCCAGTAGTATGTGGGCAGGGGTCGCCACCGGGGAGCTGTTTTTT.